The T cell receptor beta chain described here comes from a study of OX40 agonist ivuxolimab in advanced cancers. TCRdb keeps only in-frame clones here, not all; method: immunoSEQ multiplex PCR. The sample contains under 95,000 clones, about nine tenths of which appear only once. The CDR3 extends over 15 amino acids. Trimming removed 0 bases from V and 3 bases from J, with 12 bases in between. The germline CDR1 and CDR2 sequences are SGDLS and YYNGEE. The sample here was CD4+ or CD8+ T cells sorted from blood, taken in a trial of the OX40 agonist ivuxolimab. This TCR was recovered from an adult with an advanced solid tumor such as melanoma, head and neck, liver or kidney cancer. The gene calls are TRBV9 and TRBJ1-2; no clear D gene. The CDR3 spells CASSVEPVDYYGYTF. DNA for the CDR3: TGTGCCAGCAGCGTAGAACCAGTGGATTACTATGGCTACACCTTC.